This T cell receptor beta chain was profiled in a study of OX40 agonist ivuxolimab in advanced cancers. Study summary: Among those enrolled, mean age was approximately 60 years (range roughly 23 to 90) and 70% to 85% were male.

Findings and limits, study-wide: At doses 0.1 to 3.0 mg/kg, CD4+ and CD8+ clones expanded. On average, CD8+ T cells showed a greater number of expanded clones than CD4+.

The CDR3 sequence is 16 residues long. Trimming pared 7 bases from V and 3 bases from J, leaving 21 bases between. The germline V gene encodes CDR1 MNHNY and CDR2 SVGAGI (reference sequence). The timepoints at which blood was sampled were baseline, cycle 4 day 1, and cycle 7 day 1. A note on this clone: The antigen is not known.

The assay was immunoSEQ multiplex PCR, and TCRdb's table has in-frame clones only and misses some. The sample contains around 110,000 clones, approximately 89% of which appear only once. Sequenced here: CD4+ or CD8+ T cells sorted from blood, sampled in a trial of the OX40 agonist ivuxolimab. The sequence was collected from an adult with an advanced solid tumor such as melanoma, head and neck, liver or kidney cancer. This chain connects TRBV6-6 to TRBJ1-2; a weak D match, TRBD1 (6 bases). The CDR3 sequence is CASTYTSVGGDYGYTF. The CDR3 DNA follows: TGTGCCAGCACCTATACTTCCGTAGGGGGAGACTATGGCTACACCTTC.